The 10 T cell receptor beta chains given below trace back to one sample, sequenced in a study of response to subunit inactivated influenza vaccine. TCRdb reprocessed the RT-PCR reads via MiXCR and lists one record per CDR3 protein. The data contain 650,000 or so distinct CDR3 sequences, around 15% of them singletons. Here the sequenced sample was PBMCs from blood, taken around two weeks before vaccination. The receptors were sampled from a man aged 50 to 60 who received an inactivated influenza vaccine.

This clonotype has only a few counts. The chain has TRBV11-3 and TRBJ2-7, with 7 bases identical to TRBD1. V lost 3 bases and J lost 7; bases outside the gene matches: 9. The germline gives CDR1 SGHNT, CDR2 YENEEA. The CDR3 has 14 amino acids. CDR3 DNA sequence: TGTGCCAGCAGCTTCGGTACAGGGGCAGGAGAGCAGTACTTC. This encodes CASSFGTGAGEQYF.

At least ten counts were recorded for this clonotype. This chain joins TRBV28 and TRBJ1-5; 7 positions agree with TRBD1. The CDR3 spans 15 residues. V lost 5 bases and J lost 6; bases outside the gene matches: 10. CDR1 MDHEN and CDR2 SYDVKM come from the germline V gene. The chain's CDR3 is CASSDRQGRGQPQHF. Written as DNA, the CDR3 is TGTGCCAGCAGTGACAGACAGGGCCGCGGTCAGCCCCAGCATTTT.

The chain is built from TRBV7-6 and TRBJ2-7; 7 bases are a match to TRBD2. J gave up 4 bases and V 4 bases, and 7 bases lay outside the gene matches. The CDR3 consists of 14 residues. Germline V lookup: CDR1 SGHVS, CDR2 FNYEAQ. The CDR3 bases are TGTGCCAGCAGCTCCTACCAGCGGGGTTACGAGCAGTACTTC. This gives the protein CASSSYQRGYEQYF.

The V and J genes are TRBV24-1 and TRBJ2-3; D is unresolved. V was cut by 0 bases and J by 6 bases, with 6 bases left in between. The CDR3 is 13 amino acids. Germline values: CDR1 KGHDR, CDR2 SFDVKD. CDR3 loop: CATSDLNGDTQYF. DNA of the CDR3: TGTGCCACCAGTGATTTGAATGGGGATACGCAGTATTTT.

The rearrangement uses TRBV3-1 and TRBJ2-5; D perhaps matches TRBD2 (6 bases). Germline CDR1 reads LGHDT; CDR2 reads YNNKEL (reference sequence). V shed 4 bases and J shed 9 bases, with 12 bases lying between them. This CDR3 has 12 amino acids. CDR3 DNA: TGTGCCAGCAGCCCCGTCGGGGGACCCCAGTACTTC. Its protein product is CASSPVGGPQYF.

This chain links TRBV29-1 with TRBJ2-3, with D possibly TRBD1 on 6 matching bases. Germline CDR1 is SQVTM and CDR2 is ANQGSEA. Trimming pared 7 bases from V and 2 bases from J, leaving 16 bases between. The CDR3 sequence is 14 residues long. CDR3 protein: CSGTGLGATDTQYF. The CDR3 DNA sequence: TGCAGCGGAACAGGGTTGGGGGCCACAGATACGCAGTATTTT.

This clonotype has only a few counts. V gene TRBV12-3 or TRBV12-4 combines with J gene TRBJ1-1; D gene unclear. The CDR3 totals 13 residues. V was trimmed by 5 bases and J by 7 bases, leaving 14 bases between them. The DNA of the CDR3 is TGTGCCAGCAGTCTGTGGGAGCCATTTGAAGCTTTCTTT. It specifies CASSLWEPFEAFF.

J is TRBJ2-1 and V is TRBV24-1, with 12 bases fitting TRBD2. This CDR3 region has 17 residues. The V gene's germline CDR1 is KGHDR and CDR2 SFDVKD. The V segment lost 4 bases and the J segment 4 bases; nucleotides outside the gene matches: 7. This CDR3 reads CATSETGTSGLYNEQFF. The DNA for the CDR3 is TGTGCCACCAGTGAAACGGGGACTAGCGGGTTGTACAATGAGCAGTTCTTC.

In its sample, this clonotype was seen a few times. The CDR3 nucleotides read TGTGCCAGCAGCGTCATGGGTGAGCAGTTCTTC. As protein: CASSVMGEQFF. This chain uses TRBV14 with TRBJ2-1; no firm D call. The CDR3 is 11 amino acids. The germline CDR1 and CDR2 sequences are SGHDN and FVKESK. Trimming took 5 bases from V and 9 from J, leaving 8 bases between them.

A note on this clonotype: A read error is likely, as this CDR3 ends without the conserved phenylalanine or tryptophan. This chain uses TRBV12-3 or TRBV12-4 with TRBJ1-2; 7 bases fit TRBD1. The V segment lost 3 bases and the J segment 5 bases; nucleotides outside the gene matches: 6. This CDR3 is built from 14 residues. The CDR3 coding sequence is TGTGCCAGCAGTTTGGTCGGGACAGCTTATGGCTACACCCTC. Its translation: CASSLVGTAYGYTL.